Listed here are 27 T cell receptor beta chains from one sample, sequenced in a study of T cells in Graves' hyperthyroidism and ophthalmopathy (dated by TCRdb to between 2018 and 2020). The library was produced with multiplex PCR. The listed sequencing device is Illumina HiSeq 2000. TCR beta CDR3 regions were amplified from RNA transcripts. For the first round of RT-PCR on the TCR CDR3, the HTBI primer set was used together with the Qiagen OneStep RT-PCR kit. Using fastp at Q25 and MiXCR, TCRdb reprocessed the public reads and kept productive beta chains. Entries are consolidated by CDR3 protein sequence, retaining the most common genes and DNA. This sample lists around 400,000 distinct CDR3 sequences; under 15% were detected once. The top ten constitute 9.2% of the sample. Sample: blood. The receptor set was obtained from a woman between 18 and 29 years old with Graves' hyperthyroidism.

This clonotype was observed many times. V is TRBV12-3 or TRBV12-4 and J is TRBJ1-5; TRBD1 is a possible D gene (5 bases). This CDR3 contains 14 residues. V was trimmed by 6 bases and J by 3 bases, leaving 12 bases between them. CDR3 bases: TGTGCCAGCAGCCGGGACGCCCACAATCAGCCCCAGCATTTT. It codes for CASSRDAHNQPQHF.

Notes on this clonotype: A much more abundant neighbour one base away suggests this may be a read error. This chain uses TRBV7-2 with TRBJ2-1, with D possibly TRBD2 on 5 matching bases. CDR3 length: 14 residues. With 5 bases removed from V and 11 bases from J, the gap between germline ends came to 19 bases. The V gene's germline CDR1 is SGHTA and CDR2 FQGNSA. The CDR3 region is CASSRPPGSNKQFF. The CDR3 DNA reads as TGTGCCAGCAGCCGCCCCCCGGGGAGTAATAAGCAGTTCTTC.

There are a few counts of this clonotype. CDR3 region: CASSSRTSGRTQFF. The CDR3 DNA reads as TGTGCCAGCAGTTCCCGGACTAGCGGGAGGACGCAGTTCTTC. The chain employs TRBV27 and TRBJ2-1; 14 bases agree with TRBD2. The CDR3 has 14 residues. CDR1 and CDR2 from the germline V gene are MNHEY and SMNVEV (reference sequence). Trimming removed 4 bases from V and 12 bases from J; junction bases left unmatched: 5.

This clonotype has at least ten counts. V and J are TRBV7-2 and TRBJ2-5, with 11 positions matching TRBD2. The CDR3 consists of 17 residues. Germline loops: CDR1 SGHTA, CDR2 FQGNSA. V was clipped by 5 bases and J by 1 base; unmatched bases: 9. CDR3 sequence: CASSPGRTSGGQETQYF. The CDR3 bases are TGTGCCAGCAGCCCAGGACGTACTAGCGGGGGCCAAGAGACCCAGTACTTC. Drawing the rest from reference TRBV7-2 and TRBJ2-5, the complete variable domain is GAGVSQSPSNKVTEKGKDVELRCDPISGHTALYWYRQSLGQGLEFLIYFQGNSAPDKSGLPSDRFSAERTGGSVSTLTIQRTQQEDSAVYLCASSPGRTSGGQETQYFGPGTRLLVL.

This clonotype was counted at least ten times. The chain employs TRBV6-1 and TRBJ1-1; the match to TRBD1 covers 7 bases. CDR1 MNHNS and CDR2 SASEGT come from the germline V gene. J gave up 4 bases and V 4 bases, and 15 bases lay outside the gene matches. CDR3 size: 17 residues. The CDR3 sequence is CASSGLEGAGLGTEAFF. DNA for the CDR3: TGTGCCAGCAGTGGGTTGGAGGGGGCTGGACTGGGCACTGAAGCTTTCTTT.

This clonotype has only a few counts. This chain uses TRBV25-1 with TRBJ1-2; a weak D match, TRBD1 (5 bases). V gave up 4 bases and J gave up 8 bases, with 11 bases separating them. Germline CDR1 reads MGHDK; CDR2 reads SYGVNS. CDR3 length: 12 residues. The CDR3 loop is CASSALRVGYTF. The CDR3 DNA sequence: TGTGCCAGCAGTGCTCTCAGGGTGGGCTACACCTTC.

There are many counts of this clonotype. Here the CDR3 DNA reads TGCGCCAGCAACAGGGGAGCTACAGGGGGCGCCGAGACCCAGTACTTC. Its protein is CASNRGATGGAETQYF. V and J are TRBV5-1 and TRBJ2-5; TRBD1 matches 9 bases. V shed 6 bases and J 5 bases; nucleotides not matched to a gene: 14. This CDR3 comprises 16 residues. Germline V lookup: CDR1 SGHRS, CDR2 YFSETQ.

V gene TRBV5-4 combines with J gene TRBJ2-1; 8 bases fit TRBD2. Germline lookup yields CDR1 SGHNT and CDR2 YYREEE (reference sequence). The CDR3 has 16 residues. V shed 2 bases and J 2 bases; nucleotides not matched to a gene: 6. Here the CDR3 reads CASSLNGRGAYNEQFF. CDR3 sequence (DNA): TGTGCCAGCAGCTTAAATGGGCGGGGGGCCTACAATGAGCAGTTCTTC.

About this clonotype: This may stem from a read error, because a much larger clone lies one nucleotide away. This chain connects TRBV19 to TRBJ2-3; D is ambiguous. Germline V gives CDR1 LNHDA, CDR2 SQIVND (reference sequence). The CDR3 is 14 amino acids. The CDR3 reads CAGRSRAVTDTQYF. Written as DNA, the CDR3 is TGTGCCGGTAGATCAAGGGCGGTGACAGATACGCAGTATTTT.

In its sample, this clonotype was seen many times. The V and J genes are TRBV11-2 and TRBJ1-5; 12 positions agree with TRBD1. V gave up 1 base and J gave up 0 bases; unmatched junction bases: 4. CDR1 SGHAT and CDR2 FQNNGV come from the germline V gene. The length of the CDR3 is 18 residues. CDR3 protein: CASSLGGTGGYSNQPQHF. The CDR3 DNA reads as TGTGCCAGCAGCTTAGGGGGGACAGGGGGCTATAGCAATCAGCCCCAGCATTTT.

This clonotype was recorded at least ten times. The chain links TRBV6-1 to TRBJ2-5; TRBD2 is a possible D gene (5 bases). Looked up from germline, CDR1 is MNHNS and CDR2 is SASEGT. The CDR3 is made up of 14 amino acids. The germline V and J ends were trimmed by 5 bases and 4 bases, with 14 bases remaining between them. In DNA form, the CDR3 reads TGTGCCAGCAGTTTGGACTCATCATTAGAGACCCAGTACTTC. This translates into CASSLDSSLETQYF.

This chain links TRBV4-1 with TRBJ1-1; no definite D call. With 1 base removed from V and 3 bases from J, the gap between germline ends came to 6 bases. Per germline, CDR1 MGHRA and CDR2 YSYEKL. The CDR3 runs 13 residues. CDR3 amino acids: CASSQVVYTEAFF. DNA for the CDR3: TGCGCCAGCAGCCAAGTGGTCTACACTGAAGCTTTCTTT.

This clonotype was picked up many times. The rearrangement uses TRBV28 and TRBJ1-5; maybe TRBD1 (5 bases). Trimming took off 3 bases at V and 1 base at J, with 10 bases between the two ends. In germline, CDR1 is MDHEN, CDR2 SYDVKM. CDR3 length: 15 amino acids. This CDR3 is CASSFRGTSNQPQHF. CDR3 nucleotides: TGTGCCAGCAGTTTTCGGGGGACGAGCAATCAGCCCCAGCATTTT.

This chain joins TRBV28 and TRBJ2-1; TRBD2 agrees at 8 bases. With V trimmed by 3 bases and J by 4 bases, 8 bases remained unmatched. Germline loops: CDR1 MDHEN, CDR2 SYDVKM. This CDR3 is built from 16 residues. CDR3 nucleotides: TGTGCCAGCAGTTTGCCTAGCGGGCCTCCTTACAATGAGCAGTTCTTC. Translation gives CASSLPSGPPYNEQFF.

V usage is TRBV5-5 and J usage is TRBJ1-2; D is undetermined. CDR1 and CDR2 from the germline V gene are SGHKS and YYEKEE (reference sequence). The CDR3 length is 14 residues. The V end lost 4 bases, the J end lost 5 bases, and 15 bases lay between the germline ends. CDR3 residues: CASSEGLGPYGYTF. CDR3 bases: TGTGCCAGCAGCGAAGGACTAGGGCCGTATGGCTACACCTTC.

In regard to this clonotype: Possible read error: a much larger clone is one base away. CDR3 sequence reads: CASSPPLGLGRSEKLFF. The CDR3 DNA follows: TGTGCCAGCAGTCCCCCCCTGGGGCTAGGGAGAAGTGAAAAACTGTTTTTT. J is TRBJ1-4 and V is TRBV28; D is possibly TRBD1 (5 bases). Germline CDR1 reads MDHEN; CDR2 reads SYDVKM. V was clipped by 5 bases and J by 7 bases, with 23 bases between them. CDR3 length: 17 amino acids.

There are a few counts of this clonotype. The rearrangement uses TRBV7-2 and TRBJ2-6; D assignment may be TRBD1 or TRBD2 (6 bases each). V lost 5 bases and J 15 bases, leaving 14 bases between the germline ends. The germline V gene encodes CDR1 SGHTA and CDR2 FQGNSA. The CDR3 runs to 12 residues. The CDR3 sequence is CASSRGTHGLTF. The CDR3, as DNA: TGTGCCAGCAGCCGGGGGACACACGGCCTGACTTTC.

In regard to this clonotype: Being one base from a much bigger clone, this may be a read error. The gene calls are TRBV5-5 and TRBJ2-1; 7 bases agree with TRBD1. Germline V gene data show CDR1 as SGHKS and CDR2 as YYEKEE (reference sequence). J lost 10 bases, V lost 4 bases, and 8 bases had no gene match. This CDR3 contains 13 residues. CDR3: CASSRQGGDEQFF. The CDR3 nucleotides read TGTGCCAGCAGCCGACAGGGCGGCGACGAGCAGTTCTTC.

V is TRBV11-1 and J is TRBJ2-7, with 7 bases matching TRBD2. CDR3 length equals 15 residues. Germline V lookup: CDR1 SGHAT, CDR2 FQDESV (reference sequence). V lost 5 bases to trimming and J lost 3 bases; unmatched junction nucleotides: 10. CDR3 nucleotides: TGTGCCAGCAGCCCCCTCTCGAGCGGGAACTACGAGCAGTACTTC. This gives the protein CASSPLSSGNYEQYF.

This clonotype was picked up many times. J is TRBJ2-7 and V is TRBV3-1, with TRBD1 identical over 9 bases. The germline gives CDR1 LGHDT, CDR2 YNNKEL (reference sequence). Trimming removed 4 bases from V and 6 bases from J; junction bases left unmatched: 7. The CDR3 sequence is 14 residues long. CDR3 sequence: CASSRSRDRAEQYF. The DNA of the CDR3 is TGTGCCAGCAGCCGATCCCGGGACAGGGCCGAGCAGTACTTC.

This clonotype was found many times. The chain recombines TRBV20-1 with TRBJ2-1, with 9 bases aligning to TRBD2. Germline values: CDR1 DFQATT, CDR2 SNEGSKA (reference sequence). The CDR3 totals 14 residues. J was trimmed by 3 bases and V by 6 bases; bases with no gene match: 6. In nucleotides, the CDR3 is TGCAGTGCCATAGCGGGGGCCCACTACAATGAGCAGTTCTTC. It is translated as CSAIAGAHYNEQFF.

This clonotype was detected only a few times. The chain employs TRBV6-4 and TRBJ2-1, with TRBD2 matching 10 bases. The germline V gene encodes CDR1 MRHNA and CDR2 SNTAGT. J gave up 9 bases and V 11 bases, and 16 bases lay outside the gene matches. The CDR3 loop spans 15 amino acids. The CDR3 spells CASSKLSSGRGEQFF. The CDR3 DNA is TGTGCCTCTAGCAAGTTGTCTAGCGGGAGAGGTGAGCAGTTCTTC.

This clonotype was observed many times. V and J are TRBV11-1 and TRBJ2-2, with D possibly matching TRBD2 (7 bases). The CDR3 sequence is 15 residues long. CDR1 is SGHAT, CDR2 FQDESV, per germline (reference sequence). The V and J ends lost 5 bases and 4 bases respectively, with 14 bases between them. The CDR3: CASSLAGAATGELFF. As DNA, the CDR3 is TGTGCCAGCAGCCTGGCGGGGGCGGCCACCGGGGAGCTGTTTTTT.

The rearrangement links TRBV28 to TRBJ2-6; D might be TRBD1 or TRBD2, each matching 5 bases. This CDR3 has 23 amino acids. V lost 4 bases and J lost 0, with 31 bases in between. Germline loops: CDR1 MDHEN, CDR2 SYDVKM. The CDR3 protein is CASSYGTIDTTERRSSGANVLTF. As DNA, the CDR3 is TGTGCCAGCAGTTACGGGACGATCGACACTACAGAAAGGAGGAGCTCTGGGGCCAACGTCCTGACTTTC. Using reference TRBV28 and TRBJ2-6 for the parts outside the CDR3, the full variable domain is DVKVTQSSRYLVKRTGEKVFLECVQDMDHENMFWYRQDPGLGLRLIYFSYDVKMKEKGDIPEGYSVSREKKERFSLILESASTNQTSMYLCASSYGTIDTTERRSSGANVLTFGAGSRLTVL.

This clonotype has at least ten counts. This chain uses TRBV6-1 with TRBJ1-1, with 8 bases aligning to TRBD1. J gave up 6 bases and V 9 bases, and 12 bases lay outside the gene matches. The CDR3 covers 14 residues. CDR1 is MNHNS and CDR2 is SASEGT in the germline V gene. The CDR3 DNA follows: TGTGCCAGTGTCAGACAGGGGAGGATCGCTGAAGCTTTCTTT. It translates to CASVRQGRIAEAFF.

This clonotype appeared many times. The CDR3 DNA reads TGCGCCAGCAGCGTCCAAGGGACAGGGTGGAACACCGGGGAGCTGTTTTTT. The encoded protein is CASSVQGTGWNTGELFF. V usage is TRBV4-3 and J usage is TRBJ2-2; TRBD1 agrees at 9 bases. V was clipped by 5 bases and J by 1 base; unmatched bases: 8. CDR3 length equals 17 residues. Germline-derived CDR1 and CDR2 are LGHNA and YSLEER.

This clonotype was recorded at least ten times. The rearrangement joins TRBV7-9 to TRBJ1-5; D is possibly TRBD1 (5 bases). Germline-derived CDR1 and CDR2 are SEHNR and FQNEAQ (reference sequence). The V and J ends lost 4 bases and 2 bases respectively, with 9 bases between them. This CDR3 comprises 14 residues. The CDR3 nucleotides read TGTGCCAGCAGCTCAGACAGACGCAATCAGCCCCAGCATTTT. Its translation: CASSSDRRNQPQHF. Complete variable domain (other parts from reference TRBV7-9 and TRBJ1-5): DTGVSQNPRHKITKRGQNVTFRCDPISEHNRLYWYRQTLGQGPEFLTYFQNEAQLEKSRLLSDRFSAERPKGSFSTLEIQRTEQGDSAMYLCASSSDRRNQPQHFGDGTRLSIL.